This T cell receptor beta chain originates from a study of cytomegalovirus exposure and HLA in healthy donors. Broader study findings: Earlier analysis yielded a pattern in which most TCR beta V segments were productive about 90% or about 30% of the time. Further analysis, carried out later, found HLA-associated TCR beta chains more clonally expanded than equally common other chains.

Note on this clone: Its antigen is unidentified.

PCR primers comprised 60 Vbeta and 13 Jbeta primers. Produced via immunoSEQ multiplex PCR; TCRdb's table is partial and in-frame only. The sample shows about 90,000 clones, approximately 74% of them seen only once. CDR1 and CDR2 from the germline V gene are LNHDA and SQIVND (reference sequence). This CDR3 has 13 amino acids. Between the trimmed V and J ends, which lost 0 bases and 5 bases, there was a span of 5 bases. The source material was PBMCs. V gene TRBV19 combines with J gene TRBJ2-1; the D is unclear. The sequence was collected from a man aged 25-40 years in good health and CMV-seropositive. CDR3 residues: CASSIDRDNEQFF. For the CDR3, the DNA is TGTGCCAGTAGTATAGATCGGGACAATGAGCAGTTCTTC. Full variable domain (outside the CDR3, taken from reference TRBV19 and TRBJ2-1): DGGITQSPKYLFRKEGQNVTLSCEQNLNHDAMYWYRQDPGQGLRLIYYSQIVNDFQKGDIAEGYSVSREKKESFPLTVTSAQKNPTAFYLCASSIDRDNEQFFGPGTRLTVL.